This passage covers 22 T cell receptor beta chains from one sample sequenced in a study of blood T cell repertoires in COVID-19. Data came from immunoSEQ multiplex PCR; TCRdb stores just in-frame clones and leaves some out. Of roughly 100,000 clones listed, about four fifths are singletons. The sample was peripheral blood. The receptors were gathered from a human donor in a cohort sampled during active COVID-19.

This clone was observed a single time. The CDR3 DNA sequence: TGTGCCAGCAGCCAACAGGGTACGAGTATGGGCTACACCTTC. Translated: CASSQQGTSMGYTF. The J gene is TRBJ1-2, the V gene TRBV3-1 (or the pseudogene TRBV3-2); the D gene is possibly TRBD1 (5 bases). Germline values: CDR1 LGHDT, CDR2 YNNKEL (reference sequence). The CDR3 totals 14 residues. V was cut by 2 bases and J by 8 bases, with 15 bases left in between.

This chain joins TRBV29-1 and TRBJ1-5; 8 bases align to TRBD1. The junction had 1 base not matched to a gene; V was cut back by 1 base and J by 5 bases. This CDR3 has 13 residues. Germline V gives CDR1 SQVTM, CDR2 ANQGSEA. Here the CDR3 DNA reads TGCAGCGTTGAAGCGGACAGGGATCAGCCCCAGCATTTT. Its protein is CSVEADRDQPQHF.

This chain connects TRBV15 to TRBJ2-1; 8 bases agree with TRBD2. CDR3 length equals 15 residues. Germline V gene data show CDR1 as LNHNV and CDR2 as YYDKDF (reference sequence). Trimming took 2 bases from V and 0 from J; bases not matched to a gene: 0. CDR3 bases: TGTGCCACCAGCAGAAGCGGGGGCTCCTACAATGAGCAGTTCTTC. Protein product: CATSRSGGSYNEQFF.

This clone was counted between two and nine times. In DNA, the CDR3 is TGTGCCAGTAGGAGGGAGGGAGGAGGTGGCTACACCTTC. Amino acids: CASRREGGGGYTF. The rearrangement joins TRBV6-5 to TRBJ1-2; D not resolved. Germline V CDR1 and CDR2: MNHEY, SVGAGI. The CDR3 is 13 amino acids. The ends were cut back, 9 bases at V and 7 bases at J, with 18 bases in the middle.

J is TRBJ1-5 and V is TRBV11-2, with TRBD1 as a possible D gene (6 bases). The germline V and J ends were trimmed by 5 bases and 6 bases, with 14 bases remaining between them. This CDR3 is built from 14 residues. Germline CDR1 is SGHAT and CDR2 is FQNNGV. The CDR3 bases are TGTGCCAGCAGCCTAAACAGGGTTGGTCAGCCCCAGCATTTT. Amino acid sequence: CASSLNRVGQPQHF.

The chain uses TRBV10-1 and TRBJ2-7, with 9 bases aligning to TRBD1. V lost 6 bases and J lost 4; bases outside the gene matches: 10. CDR1 is WNHNN and CDR2 is SYGVQD in the germline V gene (reference sequence). This CDR3 contains 15 residues. CDR3 region: CASRDPGQGSYEQYF. CDR3 nucleotides: TGCGCCAGCAGAGATCCGGGACAGGGTTCGTACGAGCAGTACTTC.

This rearrangement joins TRBV4-3 to TRBJ1-1, with unresolved D. This CDR3 has 16 amino acids. Germline CDR1 and CDR2: LGHNA and YSLEER. Trimming left V 4 bases short and J 4 bases short, with 19 bases between. For the CDR3, the DNA is TGCGCCAGCAGCCTCCGGCCCCGCCTTGAGGGCACTGAAGCTTTCTTT. It translates to CASSLRPRLEGTEAFF.

In its sample, this clone was seen once. This chain links TRBV19 with TRBJ1-4; a possible D gene is TRBD1 (5 bases). Deletions cut 5 bases from V and 2 bases from J, with 18 bases between. The CDR3 runs to 17 residues. Germline values: CDR1 LNHDA, CDR2 SQIVND (reference sequence). The DNA of the CDR3 is TGTGCCAGTAGTTCTTCTGGCCAGGGAGGGACTAATGAAAAACTGTTTTTT. Amino acids: CASSSSGQGGTNEKLFF.

This chain uses TRBV7-2 with TRBJ2-1; D is possibly TRBD1 (6 bases). The germline V gene has CDR1 SGHTA and CDR2 FQGNSA. V was clipped by 6 bases and J by 5 bases, with 14 bases between them. The CDR3 has 14 amino acids. The CDR3 bases are TGTGCCAGCAGGTCCCGGCAGGGGAACAATGAGCAGTTCTTC. Its translation: CASRSRQGNNEQFF.

The chain carries TRBV19 and TRBJ2-2; 8 bases are a match to TRBD1. Germline V gene sequence: CDR1 LNHDA, CDR2 SQIVND (reference sequence). Losses at the gene ends were 3 bases for V and 7 bases for J; bases not matched to a gene: 10. This CDR3 contains 16 residues. The CDR3 spells CASSIIWRQGIGELFF. The CDR3 DNA reads TGTGCCAGTAGTATTATTTGGAGACAGGGGATCGGGGAGCTGTTTTTT.

This chain uses TRBV28 with TRBJ2-5; 8 positions match TRBD2. The CDR3 is 14 residues long. Germline assignment: CDR1 MDHEN and CDR2 SYDVKM. Trimming took 7 bases from V and 0 from J; bases not matched to a gene: 4. CDR3: CASIAGPYQETQYF. The CDR3, as DNA: TGTGCCAGCATAGCGGGGCCCTACCAAGAGACCCAGTACTTC.

This clone appeared a few times. The chain recombines TRBV5-4 with TRBJ2-3, with 7 bases matching TRBD1. CDR3 length equals 18 residues. Trimming took 4 bases from V and 0 from J; bases not matched to a gene: 14. Per germline, CDR1 SGHNT and CDR2 YYREEE (reference sequence). CDR3: CASSLGQAISFSTDTQYF. The CDR3 DNA is TGTGCCAGCAGCCTTGGACAGGCCATATCCTTTAGCACAGATACGCAGTATTTT.

The CDR3 reads CASRTGGAGEKLFF. In DNA form, the CDR3 reads TGTGCCAGCAGAACAGGGGGCGCAGGGGAAAAACTGTTTTTT. The genes are TRBV28 and TRBJ1-4; 9 positions match TRBD1. Germline V gene lookup returns CDR1 MDHEN and CDR2 SYDVKM. The V gene end was trimmed by 6 bases and the J gene end by 8 bases; junction bases not matched to a gene: 7. This CDR3 is built from 14 residues.

The chain couples TRBV28 to TRBJ1-5; 8 bases are a match to TRBD1. Per the germline V gene, CDR1 is MDHEN and CDR2 is SYDVKM. There are 15 residues in the CDR3. V lost 6 bases to trimming and J lost 4 bases; unmatched junction nucleotides: 8. In DNA form, the CDR3 reads TGTGCCAGCAGGAATCACTGGACAGGGAATCAGCCCCAGCATTTT. Protein: CASRNHWTGNQPQHF.

The V gene is TRBV7-2, the J gene TRBJ2-1; 8 bases are shared with TRBD2. With 1 base clipped from V and 7 bases from J, the junction kept 6 bases outside the gene matches. The length of the CDR3 is 15 residues. The germline CDR1 and CDR2 sequences are SGHTA and FQGNSA. Here the CDR3 DNA reads TGTGCCAGCAGCTTAGTGGCGACTAGCGATAATGAGCAGTTCTTC. It encodes CASSLVATSDNEQFF.

The chain carries TRBV19 and TRBJ1-1; D gene unclear. The CDR3 covers 17 residues. Trimming took off 7 bases at V and 0 bases at J, with 21 bases between the two ends. Germline V lookup: CDR1 LNHDA, CDR2 SQIVND (reference sequence). The CDR3 DNA reads as TGTGCCAGTATCGATCCCAGAGGGTCCTCCATGAACACTGAAGCTTTCTTT. This sequence encodes CASIDPRGSSMNTEAFF.

The rearrangement uses TRBV5-1 and TRBJ2-7, with 7 bases fitting TRBD2. The junction had 5 bases not matched to a gene; V was cut back by 1 base and J by 1 base. Germline V gene sequence: CDR1 SGHRS, CDR2 YFSETQ. The CDR3 extends over 15 amino acids. DNA of the CDR3: TGCGCCAGCAGCTTGTCAAGCGGGGAATCCTACGAGCAGTACTTC. This gives the protein CASSLSSGESYEQYF.

The chain recombines TRBV19 with TRBJ2-3; D is possibly TRBD1 (5 bases). The CDR3 consists of 15 residues. V was trimmed by 5 bases and J by 1 base, leaving 13 bases between them. CDR1 is LNHDA and CDR2 is SQIVND in the germline V gene (reference sequence). The CDR3: CASSSRAIGTDTQYF. The DNA for the CDR3 is TGTGCCAGTAGTTCCAGGGCAATTGGCACAGATACGCAGTATTTT.

The gene calls are TRBV6-2 or TRBV6-3 and TRBJ1-4; D unresolved. The CDR3 length is 14 residues. Germline-derived CDR1 and CDR2 are MNHEY and SVGEGT. With 0 bases removed from V and 8 bases from J, the gap between germline ends came to 10 bases. The CDR3 loop reads CASSYSANREKLFF. The DNA of the CDR3 is TGTGCCAGCAGTTACTCCGCGAACCGGGAAAAACTGTTTTTT.

V is TRBV4-3 and J is TRBJ2-1; 13 bases match TRBD2. CDR1 is LGHNA and CDR2 is YSLEER in the germline V gene. The CDR3 is 16 amino acids. Trimming cost V 4 bases and J 9 bases; bases outside gene matches: 9. The CDR3 coding sequence is TGCGCCAGCAGCCTCAAACTAGCGGGGGGGCCGGGTGAGCAGTTCTTC. Its translation: CASSLKLAGGPGEQFF.

This chain connects TRBV30 to TRBJ1-4, with D possibly being TRBD1 (5 bases). V lost 0 bases and J 6 bases, leaving 11 bases between the germline ends. Germline loops: CDR1 GTSNPN, CDR2 SVGIG (reference sequence). The CDR3 is 14 amino acids. The CDR3 DNA sequence: TGTGCCTGGAGTGTGGGGCAGGGTGATGAAAAACTGTTTTTT. It translates to CAWSVGQGDEKLFF.

The rearrangement uses TRBV10-3 and TRBJ1-1, with 9 bases lining up with TRBD1. Germline values: CDR1 ENHRY, CDR2 SYGVKD. There are 14 residues in the CDR3. Trimming removed 4 bases from V and 5 bases from J; junction bases left unmatched: 5. The CDR3 here is CAISGGQGETEAFF. The CDR3, as DNA: TGTGCCATCAGTGGGGGACAGGGTGAGACTGAAGCTTTCTTT.